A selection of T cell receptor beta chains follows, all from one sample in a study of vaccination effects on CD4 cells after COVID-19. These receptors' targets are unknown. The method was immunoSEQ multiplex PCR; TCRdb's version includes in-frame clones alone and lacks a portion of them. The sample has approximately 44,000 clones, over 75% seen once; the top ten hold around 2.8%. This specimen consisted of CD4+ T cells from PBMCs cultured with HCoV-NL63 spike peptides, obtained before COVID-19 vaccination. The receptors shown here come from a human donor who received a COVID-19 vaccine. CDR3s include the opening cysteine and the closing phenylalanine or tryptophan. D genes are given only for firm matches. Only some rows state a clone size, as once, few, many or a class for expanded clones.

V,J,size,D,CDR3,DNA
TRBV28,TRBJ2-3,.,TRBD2,CASIKAGGTDTQYF,TGTGCCAGCATAAAAGCGGGGGGCACAGATACGCAGTATTTT
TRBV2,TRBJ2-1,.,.,CASKTGSSYNEQFF,TGTGCCAGCAAAACAGGGAGCTCCTACAATGAGCAGTTCTTC
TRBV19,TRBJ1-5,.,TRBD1,CASSATPRGGRGNQPQHF,TGTGCCAGTAGTGCTACTCCCAGGGGGGGGAGAGGCAATCAGCCCCAGCATTTT
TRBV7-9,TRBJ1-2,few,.,CASSLAQGYGYTF,TGTGCCAGCAGCTTAGCACAGGGCTATGGCTACACCTTC
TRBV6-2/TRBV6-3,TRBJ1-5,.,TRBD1,CASSRGTGTTQPQHF,TGTGCCAGCAGCAGGGGGACAGGCACAACTCAGCCCCAGCATTTT
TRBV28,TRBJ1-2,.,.,CASSLQNYGYTF,TGTGCCAGCAGTTTACAGAACTATGGCTACACCTTC
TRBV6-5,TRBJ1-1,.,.,CASIPGYVAGLKAFF,TGTGCCAGCATCCCGGGTTACGTTGCGGGACTGAAAGCTTTCTTT
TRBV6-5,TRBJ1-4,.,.,CASSYEGVGEKLFF,TGTGCCAGCAGTTACGAGGGGGTGGGGGAAAAACTGTTTTTT
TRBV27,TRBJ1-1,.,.,CASSLLGAGNTEAFF,TGTGCCAGCAGTTTGTTGGGGGCGGGGAACACTGAAGCTTTCTTT
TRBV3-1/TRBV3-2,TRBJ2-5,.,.,CASSQDHGETQYF,TGTGCCAGCAGCCAAGATCACGGGGAGACCCAGTACTTC
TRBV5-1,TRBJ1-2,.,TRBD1,CASDPGTGDRWNYTF,TGCGCCAGTGACCCCGGGACAGGGGATAGGTGGAACTACACCTTC
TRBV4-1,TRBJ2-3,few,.,CASSQGGGADTQYF,TGCGCCAGCAGCCAAGGGGGTGGGGCAGATACGCAGTATTTT